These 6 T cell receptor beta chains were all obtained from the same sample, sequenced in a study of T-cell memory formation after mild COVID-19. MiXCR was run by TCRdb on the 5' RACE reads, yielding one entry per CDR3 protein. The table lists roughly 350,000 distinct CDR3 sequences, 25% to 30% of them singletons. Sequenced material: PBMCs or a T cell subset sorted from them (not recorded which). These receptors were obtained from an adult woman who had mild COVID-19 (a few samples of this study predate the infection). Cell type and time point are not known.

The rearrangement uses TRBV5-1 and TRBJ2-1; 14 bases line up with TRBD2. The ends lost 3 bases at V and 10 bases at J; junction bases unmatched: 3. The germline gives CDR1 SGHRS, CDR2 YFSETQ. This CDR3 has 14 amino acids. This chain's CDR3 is CASSSGTSGGEQFF. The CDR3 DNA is TGCGCCAGCAGCTCCGGGACTAGCGGGGGCGAGCAGTTCTTC.

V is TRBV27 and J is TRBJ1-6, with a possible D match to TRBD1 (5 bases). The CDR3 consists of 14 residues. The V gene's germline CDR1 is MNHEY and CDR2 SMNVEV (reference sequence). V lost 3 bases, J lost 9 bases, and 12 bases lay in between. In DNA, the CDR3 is TGTGCCAGCAGTTTCCGGCAGGGTGGTTCACCCCTCCACTTT. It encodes CASSFRQGGSPLHF.

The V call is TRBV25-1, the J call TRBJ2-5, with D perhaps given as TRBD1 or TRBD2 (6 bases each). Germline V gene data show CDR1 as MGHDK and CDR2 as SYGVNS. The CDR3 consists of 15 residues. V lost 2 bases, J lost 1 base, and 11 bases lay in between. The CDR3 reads CASSEGGGPQETQYF. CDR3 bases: TGTGCCAGCAGTGAAGGAGGGGGGCCCCAAGAGACCCAGTACTTC.

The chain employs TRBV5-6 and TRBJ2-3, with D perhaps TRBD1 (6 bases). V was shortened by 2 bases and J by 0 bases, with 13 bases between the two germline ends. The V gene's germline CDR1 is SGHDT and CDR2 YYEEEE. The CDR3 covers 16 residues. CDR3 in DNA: TGTGCCAGCAGCTTTCTGACAGGTTTTAGCACAGATACGCAGTATTTT. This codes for CASSFLTGFSTDTQYF.

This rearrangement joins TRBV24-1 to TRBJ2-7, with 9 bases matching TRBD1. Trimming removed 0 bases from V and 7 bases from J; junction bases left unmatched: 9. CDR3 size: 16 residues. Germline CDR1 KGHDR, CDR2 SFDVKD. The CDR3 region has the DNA TGTGCCACCAGTGATTTGGCCGGGACAGGGTCTGGGGAGCAGTACTTC. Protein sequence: CATSDLAGTGSGEQYF.

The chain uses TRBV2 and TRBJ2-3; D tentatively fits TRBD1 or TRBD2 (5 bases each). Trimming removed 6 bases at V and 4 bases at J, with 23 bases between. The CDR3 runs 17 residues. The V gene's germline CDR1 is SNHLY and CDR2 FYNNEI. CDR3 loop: CASSPYAPGLGADTQYF. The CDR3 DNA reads TGTGCCAGCAGCCCGTACGCCCCGGGGCTGGGGGCAGATACGCAGTATTTT.